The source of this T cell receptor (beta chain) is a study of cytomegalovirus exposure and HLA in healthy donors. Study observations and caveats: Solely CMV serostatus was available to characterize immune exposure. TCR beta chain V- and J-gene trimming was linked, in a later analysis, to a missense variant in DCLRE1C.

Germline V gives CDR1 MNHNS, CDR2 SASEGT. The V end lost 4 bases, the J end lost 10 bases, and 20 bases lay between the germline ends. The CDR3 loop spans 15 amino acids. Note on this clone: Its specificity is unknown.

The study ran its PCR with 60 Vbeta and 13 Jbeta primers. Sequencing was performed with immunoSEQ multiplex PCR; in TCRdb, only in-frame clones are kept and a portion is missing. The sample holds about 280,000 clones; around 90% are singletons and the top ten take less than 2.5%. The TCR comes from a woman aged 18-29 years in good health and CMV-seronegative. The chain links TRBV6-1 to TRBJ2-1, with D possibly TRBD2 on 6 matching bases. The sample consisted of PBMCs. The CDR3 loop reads CASSGLSGLQPEQFF. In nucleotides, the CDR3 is TGTGCCAGCAGTGGATTATCGGGACTGCAGCCCGAGCAGTTCTTC.